This paragraph covers one T cell receptor (beta chain) sequence. After removal of 7 bases from V and 9 bases from J, the junction contained 13 bases not matched to a gene. The CDR3 is 15 amino acids. Germline V gene sequence: CDR1 LNHDA, CDR2 SQIVND (reference sequence). Profiling relied on immunoSEQ multiplex PCR, and the TCRdb table lists in-frame clones only, not all of them. The table has approximately 160,000 clones, 90% seen once. The data belong to a study of T cell responses to AZD1222 COVID-19 vaccine. The sequence was obtained from an adult in good health. This material consisted of peripheral blood, taken on day 0 of AZD1222 vaccination. The chain employs TRBV19 and TRBJ2-1; 9 nucleotides match TRBD2. The CDR3 region has the DNA TGTGCCAGTAAATTAGCAGCGGGGGGCCGGGGTGAGCAGTTCTTC. This sequence encodes CASKLAAGGRGEQFF.